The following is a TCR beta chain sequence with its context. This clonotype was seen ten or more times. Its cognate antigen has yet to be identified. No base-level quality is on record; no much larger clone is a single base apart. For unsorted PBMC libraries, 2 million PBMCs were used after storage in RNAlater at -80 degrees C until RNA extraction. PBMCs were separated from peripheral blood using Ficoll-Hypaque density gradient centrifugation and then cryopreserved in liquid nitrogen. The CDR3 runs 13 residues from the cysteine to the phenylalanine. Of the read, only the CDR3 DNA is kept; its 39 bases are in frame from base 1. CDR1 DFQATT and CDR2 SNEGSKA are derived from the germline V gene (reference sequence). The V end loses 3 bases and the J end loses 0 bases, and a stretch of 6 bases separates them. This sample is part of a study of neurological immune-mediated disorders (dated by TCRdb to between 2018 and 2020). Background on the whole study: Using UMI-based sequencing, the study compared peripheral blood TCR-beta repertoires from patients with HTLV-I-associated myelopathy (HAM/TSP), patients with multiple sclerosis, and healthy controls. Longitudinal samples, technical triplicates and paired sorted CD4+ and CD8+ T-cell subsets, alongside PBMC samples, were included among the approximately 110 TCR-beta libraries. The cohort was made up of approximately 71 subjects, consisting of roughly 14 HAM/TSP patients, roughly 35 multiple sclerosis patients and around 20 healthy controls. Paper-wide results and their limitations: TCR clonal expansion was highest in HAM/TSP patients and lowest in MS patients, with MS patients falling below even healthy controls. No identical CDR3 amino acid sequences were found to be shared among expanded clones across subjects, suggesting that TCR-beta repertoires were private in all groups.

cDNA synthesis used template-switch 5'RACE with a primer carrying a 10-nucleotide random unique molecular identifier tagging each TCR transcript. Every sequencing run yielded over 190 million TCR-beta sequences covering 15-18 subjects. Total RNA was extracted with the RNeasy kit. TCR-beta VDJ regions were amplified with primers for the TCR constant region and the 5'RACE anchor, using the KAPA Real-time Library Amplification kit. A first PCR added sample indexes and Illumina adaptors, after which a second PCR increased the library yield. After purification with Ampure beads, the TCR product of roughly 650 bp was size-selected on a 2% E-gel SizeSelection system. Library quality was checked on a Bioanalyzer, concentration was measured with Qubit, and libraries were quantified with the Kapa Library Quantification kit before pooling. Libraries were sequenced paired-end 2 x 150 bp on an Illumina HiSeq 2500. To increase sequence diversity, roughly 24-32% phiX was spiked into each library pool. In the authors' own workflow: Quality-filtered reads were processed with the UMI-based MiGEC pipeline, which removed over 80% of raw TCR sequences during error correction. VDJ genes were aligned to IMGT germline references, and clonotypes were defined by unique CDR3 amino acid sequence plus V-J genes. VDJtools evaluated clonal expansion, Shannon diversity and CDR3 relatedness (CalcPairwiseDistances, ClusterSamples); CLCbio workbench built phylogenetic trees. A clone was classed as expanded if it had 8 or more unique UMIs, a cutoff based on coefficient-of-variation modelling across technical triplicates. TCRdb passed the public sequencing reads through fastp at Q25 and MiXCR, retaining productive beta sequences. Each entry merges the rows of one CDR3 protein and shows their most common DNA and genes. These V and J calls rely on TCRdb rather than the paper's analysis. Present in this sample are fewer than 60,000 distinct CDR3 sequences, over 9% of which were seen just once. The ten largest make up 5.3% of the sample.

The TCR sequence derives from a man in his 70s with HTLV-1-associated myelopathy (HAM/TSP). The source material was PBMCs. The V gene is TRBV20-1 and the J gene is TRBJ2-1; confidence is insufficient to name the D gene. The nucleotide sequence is TGCAGTGCTAGTGCCGGCTCCTACAATGAGCAGTTCTTC. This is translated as CSASAGSYNEQFF.